A selection of T cell receptor beta chains follows, all from one sample in a study of T cell responses to AZD1222 COVID-19 vaccine. Profiling relied on immunoSEQ multiplex PCR, and the TCRdb table lists in-frame clones only, not all of them. Of about 140,000 clones listed, 80% to 95% are singletons. Sequencing was performed on peripheral blood, taken 28 days after the second AZD1222 dose. The receptor source for this set is an adult who received the AZD1222 COVID-19 vaccine. Both conserved end residues are part of each CDR3. The order of the fields is V gene, J gene, clone size, D gene, CDR3 protein, CDR3 DNA. A D gene is named only where the DNA matches it firmly. The size field is filled for only some rows; it gives once, few, many or a size class.

v_call: TRBV27
j_call: TRBJ2-1
clone_size: .
d_call: TRBD2
cdr3_aa: CASNQRGAFNEQFF
cdr3_nt: TGTGCCAGCAACCAGCGGGGGGCCTTCAATGAGCAGTTCTTC

v_call: TRBV5-1
j_call: TRBJ2-1
clone_size: .
d_call: .
cdr3_aa: CASSGGLASAQYNEQFF
cdr3_nt: TGCGCCAGCAGCGGAGGACTGGCCTCCGCCCAATACAATGAGCAGTTCTTC

v_call: TRBV12-3/TRBV12-4
j_call: TRBJ1-1
clone_size: once
d_call: TRBD1
cdr3_aa: CASSGTVAFF
cdr3_nt: TGTGCCAGCAGTGGGACAGTTGCTTTCTTT

v_call: TRBV5-4
j_call: TRBJ2-7
clone_size: .
d_call: TRBD1
cdr3_aa: CASSLKGQGVNEQYF
cdr3_nt: TGTGCCAGCAGCTTGAAAGGACAGGGCGTCAACGAGCAGTACTTC

v_call: TRBV28
j_call: TRBJ1-2
clone_size: .
d_call: .
cdr3_aa: CATRRAYYGYTF
cdr3_nt: TGTGCCACCCGACGGGCATACTATGGCTACACCTTC

v_call: TRBV9
j_call: TRBJ2-7
clone_size: .
d_call: .
cdr3_aa: CASGRGLEQYF
cdr3_nt: TGTGCCAGCGGCAGGGGCCTCGAGCAGTACTTC

v_call: TRBV28
j_call: TRBJ2-3
clone_size: .
d_call: .
cdr3_aa: CASSSGAANEYF
cdr3_nt: TGTGCCAGCAGTTCAGGGGCCGCCAACGAGTATTTT

v_call: TRBV7-9
j_call: TRBJ1-1
clone_size: once
d_call: .
cdr3_aa: CASSLVGSGGAFF
cdr3_nt: TGTGCCAGCAGCTTAGTGGGGTCGGGTGGAGCTTTCTTT

v_call: TRBV28
j_call: TRBJ2-1
clone_size: .
d_call: TRBD2
cdr3_aa: CASSSRGAGATLLSYNEQFF
cdr3_nt: TGTGCCAGCAGTTCCCGAGGAGCGGGAGCGACCCTACTCTCCTACAATGAGCAGTTCTTC

v_call: TRBV28
j_call: TRBJ1-5
clone_size: .
d_call: .
cdr3_aa: CASSLPPHSNQPQHF
cdr3_nt: TGTGCCAGCAGTTTACCACCTCATAGCAATCAGCCCCAGCATTTT

v_call: TRBV5-1
j_call: TRBJ2-3
clone_size: .
d_call: .
cdr3_aa: CASSQRVGGSTDTQYF
cdr3_nt: TGCGCCAGCAGCCAAAGGGTTGGCGGTAGCACAGATACGCAGTATTTT

v_call: TRBV5-1
j_call: TRBJ2-7
clone_size: .
d_call: .
cdr3_aa: CASSLAGSSYEQYF
cdr3_nt: TGCGCCAGCAGCTTGGCAGGGAGCTCCTACGAGCAGTACTTC

v_call: TRBV7-7
j_call: TRBJ2-5
clone_size: .
d_call: .
cdr3_aa: CASSLGPPWYQETQYF
cdr3_nt: TGTGCTAGCAGCTTAGGGCCGCCTTGGTACCAAGAGACCCAGTACTTC

v_call: TRBV28
j_call: TRBJ1-5
clone_size: .
d_call: .
cdr3_aa: CASSVGGGYSNQPQHF
cdr3_nt: TGTGCCAGCAGTGTCGGGGGGGGGTATAGCAATCAGCCCCAGCATTTT

v_call: TRBV24-1
j_call: TRBJ2-3
clone_size: .
d_call: TRBD2
cdr3_aa: CATSDLASGGLDTQYF
cdr3_nt: TGTGCCACCAGTGATTTGGCTAGCGGGGGATTGGATACGCAGTATTTT

v_call: TRBV4-3
j_call: TRBJ1-4
clone_size: .
d_call: .
cdr3_aa: CASSQDPQGGGSREKLFF
cdr3_nt: TGCGCCAGCAGCCAAGATCCGCAGGGCGGAGGAAGTCGTGAAAAACTGTTTTTT

v_call: TRBV11-2
j_call: TRBJ2-2
clone_size: .
d_call: .
cdr3_aa: CASSLTQGDVTGELFF
cdr3_nt: TGTGCCAGCAGCTTAACGCAGGGTGACGTAACCGGGGAGCTGTTTTTT

v_call: TRBV28
j_call: TRBJ1-5
clone_size: few
d_call: TRBD1
cdr3_aa: CASSAPRDRAGNQPQHF
cdr3_nt: TGTGCCAGCAGTGCTCCCCGGGACAGGGCTGGCAATCAGCCCCAGCATTTT

v_call: TRBV9
j_call: TRBJ1-3
clone_size: .
d_call: .
cdr3_aa: CASSESPTTGSSGNTIYF
cdr3_nt: TGTGCCAGCAGCGAGAGCCCTACTACTGGGAGCTCTGGAAACACCATATATTTT

v_call: TRBV9
j_call: TRBJ2-7
clone_size: .
d_call: TRBD2
cdr3_aa: CASSVDRPSGRPYEQYF
cdr3_nt: TGTGCCAGCAGCGTAGATAGGCCTAGCGGGCGCCCCTACGAGCAGTACTTC

v_call: TRBV20-1
j_call: TRBJ2-1
clone_size: .
d_call: .
cdr3_aa: CSASPVFNEQFF
cdr3_nt: TGCAGTGCTAGTCCCGTGTTCAATGAGCAGTTCTTC

v_call: TRBV2
j_call: TRBJ1-4
clone_size: .
d_call: .
cdr3_aa: CASIKGGVEEKLFF
cdr3_nt: TGTGCCAGCATCAAAGGGGGGGTGGAAGAAAAACTGTTTTTT

v_call: TRBV4-3
j_call: TRBJ1-5
clone_size: .
d_call: .
cdr3_aa: CASSPDAGQPQHF
cdr3_nt: TGCGCCAGCAGTCCCGACGCGGGGCAGCCCCAGCATTTT

v_call: TRBV28
j_call: TRBJ1-5
clone_size: .
d_call: .
cdr3_aa: CASSPYHYQPQHF
cdr3_nt: TGTGCCAGCAGTCCTTACCACTATCAGCCCCAGCATTTT

v_call: TRBV5-1
j_call: TRBJ2-1
clone_size: .
d_call: .
cdr3_aa: CASSPGGRANEQFF
cdr3_nt: TGCGCCAGCAGCCCCGGAGGGCGGGCCAATGAGCAGTTCTTC

v_call: TRBV7-9
j_call: TRBJ1-3
clone_size: .
d_call: .
cdr3_aa: CASSVTSRVSGNTIYF
cdr3_nt: TGTGCCAGCAGCGTGACGAGTAGGGTTTCTGGAAACACCATATATTTT

v_call: TRBV7-3
j_call: TRBJ2-5
clone_size: .
d_call: .
cdr3_aa: CASSLCTRGETQYF
cdr3_nt: TGTGCCAGCAGCTTATGCACCCGGGGAGAGACCCAGTACTTC

v_call: TRBV9
j_call: TRBJ2-2
clone_size: .
d_call: .
cdr3_aa: CASSRDILNTGELFF
cdr3_nt: TGTGCCAGCAGTCGCGACATTTTAAACACCGGGGAGCTGTTTTTT

v_call: TRBV10-1
j_call: TRBJ2-7
clone_size: .
d_call: TRBD1
cdr3_aa: CASSESGQFYEQYF
cdr3_nt: TGCGCCAGCAGTGAGTCGGGACAGTTCTACGAGCAGTACTTC

v_call: TRBV6-2/TRBV6-3
j_call: TRBJ2-4
clone_size: .
d_call: TRBD2
cdr3_aa: CASNPSGRVAKNIQYF
cdr3_nt: TGTGCCAGCAACCCCAGCGGGAGAGTAGCCAAAAACATTCAGTACTTC

v_call: TRBV28
j_call: TRBJ1-5
clone_size: once
d_call: .
cdr3_aa: CASSLIGQPNQPQHF
cdr3_nt: TGTGCCAGCAGCCTAATAGGACAGCCCAATCAGCCCCAGCATTTT

v_call: TRBV5-1
j_call: TRBJ1-2
clone_size: .
d_call: TRBD1
cdr3_aa: CASRWDRGSYGYTF
cdr3_nt: TGCGCCAGCAGGTGGGACAGGGGCTCCTATGGCTACACCTTC

v_call: TRBV9
j_call: TRBJ1-3
clone_size: .
d_call: .
cdr3_aa: CASSQNEGGGNTIYF
cdr3_nt: TGTGCCAGCAGCCAAAATGAGGGGGGAGGAAACACCATATATTTT

v_call: TRBV25-1
j_call: TRBJ1-4
clone_size: .
d_call: .
cdr3_aa: CASSGPNNEKLFF
cdr3_nt: TGTGCCAGCAGTGGGCCAAATAATGAAAAACTGTTTTTT

v_call: TRBV4-1
j_call: TRBJ2-2
clone_size: .
d_call: .
cdr3_aa: CASSQDGQITGELFF
cdr3_nt: TGCGCCAGCAGCCAAGACGGCCAGATCACCGGGGAGCTGTTTTTT

v_call: TRBV5-6
j_call: TRBJ1-4
clone_size: .
d_call: .
cdr3_aa: CASNRRDRGEKLFF
cdr3_nt: TGTGCCAGCAACCGTAGGGATAGAGGCGAAAAACTGTTTTTT

v_call: TRBV28
j_call: TRBJ1-4
clone_size: .
d_call: .
cdr3_aa: CASRAWGRGNEKLFF
cdr3_nt: TGTGCCAGCAGAGCTTGGGGGCGCGGGAATGAAAAACTGTTTTTT

v_call: TRBV19
j_call: TRBJ1-3
clone_size: .
d_call: TRBD1
cdr3_aa: CASSDGTGGYSGNTIYF
cdr3_nt: TGTGCCAGTAGTGACGGGACAGGGGGTTACTCTGGAAACACCATATATTTT

v_call: TRBV5-1
j_call: TRBJ2-7
clone_size: .
d_call: .
cdr3_aa: CASSLGAQGGYEQYF
cdr3_nt: TGCGCCAGCAGCTTGGGGGCCCAGGGAGGATACGAGCAGTACTTC

v_call: TRBV28
j_call: TRBJ2-7
clone_size: .
d_call: TRBD2
cdr3_aa: CASSLGLAGDEQYF
cdr3_nt: TGTGCCAGCAGTTTAGGGCTAGCGGGAGACGAGCAGTACTTC

v_call: TRBV19
j_call: TRBJ1-1
clone_size: .
d_call: .
cdr3_aa: CASSPSGRGRANTEAFF
cdr3_nt: TGTGCCAGTAGTCCTTCAGGGAGGGGCCGGGCCAACACTGAAGCTTTCTTT